The clone carrying this T cell receptor (beta chain) was recorded once. What it binds is unknown. This record belongs to a study of T cell responses to AZD1222 COVID-19 vaccine. Study observations and caveats: Among the donors, most were white British and more were female, and clonal diversity was possibly underestimated. Increased Spike-specific TCR breadth and depth were observed after two AZD1222 doses.

Libraries were prepared by immunoSEQ multiplex PCR; TCRdb keeps only in-frame clonotypes and omits some of them. The profile shows 110,000 or so clones, roughly nine tenths of them singletons. This receptor was taken from an adult in good health. The specimen comprised peripheral blood, sampled on day 0 of AZD1222 vaccination.

The CDR3 DNA reads as TGTGCCAGCAGCTTAGAATGGTTCTCTGGAAACACCATATATTTT. Its protein product is CASSLEWFSGNTIYF. The chain joins TRBV7-2 to TRBJ1-3, with D hard to call. Germline-derived CDR1 and CDR2 are SGHTA and FQGNSA. V dropped 1 base and J dropped 0 bases, with 7 bases sitting between them. The CDR3 contains 15 residues.